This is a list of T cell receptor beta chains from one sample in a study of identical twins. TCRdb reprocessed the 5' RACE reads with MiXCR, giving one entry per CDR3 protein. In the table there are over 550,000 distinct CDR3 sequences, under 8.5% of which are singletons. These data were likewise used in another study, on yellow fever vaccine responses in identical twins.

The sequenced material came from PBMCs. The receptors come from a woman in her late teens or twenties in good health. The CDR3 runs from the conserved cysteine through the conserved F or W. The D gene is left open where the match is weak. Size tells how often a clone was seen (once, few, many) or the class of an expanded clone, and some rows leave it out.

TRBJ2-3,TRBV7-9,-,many,TGTGCCAGCAGCCAGAATACGCAGTATTTT,CASSQNTQYF
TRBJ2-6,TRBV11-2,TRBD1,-,TGTGCCAGCAGCAACTACGGACAGGGGTTATTTGGGGCCAACGTCCTGACTTTC,CASSNYGQGLFGANVLTF
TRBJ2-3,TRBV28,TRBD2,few,TGTGCCAGCAGCCAAATAGCGGGGGGCTCCCACCGCACAGATACGCAGTATTTT,CASSQIAGGSHRTDTQYF
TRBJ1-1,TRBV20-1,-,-,TGCAGTGCTAGTCGACAGGACGTGCGCGAAGCTTTCTTT,CSASRQDVREAFF
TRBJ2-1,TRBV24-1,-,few,TGTGCCACCCTGGGTTTAAACAATGAGCAGTTCTTC,CATLGLNNEQFF
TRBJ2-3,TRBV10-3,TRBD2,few,TGTGCCATCAGTGATGGGGGGGATGGTACGCAGTATTTT,CAISDGGDGTQYF
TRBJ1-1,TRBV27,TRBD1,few,TGTGCCAGCAGTTTAAGGGACAGGGATAACACTGAAGCTTTCTTT,CASSLRDRDNTEAFF
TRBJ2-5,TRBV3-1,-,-,TGTGCCAGCAGCCAAGGTCCGCTCCAAGAGACCCAGTACTTC,CASSQGPLQETQYF
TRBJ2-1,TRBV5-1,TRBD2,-,TGCGCCAGCAGCTTGGTTGGCGGGGGGGCCGGTGAGCAGTTCTTC,CASSLVGGGAGEQFF
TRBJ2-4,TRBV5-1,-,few,TGCGCCAGCTCAACCTCCGGAGGGAGAAACATTCAGTACTTC,CASSTSGGRNIQYF
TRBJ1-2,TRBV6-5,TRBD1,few,TGTGCCAGCAGTTCGCCGGGACAGACTTATTATGGCTACACCTTC,CASSSPGQTYYGYTF
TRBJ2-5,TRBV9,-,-,TGTGCCAGCAGCGTAGCTGTGGAGGAGACCCAGTACTTC,CASSVAVEETQYF
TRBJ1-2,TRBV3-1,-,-,TGTGCCAGCAGCCAAGGACTGACGGATTACTATGGCTACACCTTC,CASSQGLTDYYGYTF
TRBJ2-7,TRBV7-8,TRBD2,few,TGTGCCAGTACCGCCGGGACTAGCGGGTTCTACGAGCAGTACTTC,CASTAGTSGFYEQYF
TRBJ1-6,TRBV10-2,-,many,TGCGCCAGCAGTGAGTACGGGGGAAGAGGTTCACCCCTCCACTTT,CASSEYGGRGSPLHF
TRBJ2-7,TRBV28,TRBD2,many,TGTGCCAGCAGTCCCTTCGGGGCGGGGGGCTACGAGCAGTACTTC,CASSPFGAGGYEQYF
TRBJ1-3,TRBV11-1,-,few,TGTGCCAGCAGCAAAAACCCGGGACTCTCTCTAGGTTCTGGAAACACCATATATTTT,CASSKNPGLSLGSGNTIYF
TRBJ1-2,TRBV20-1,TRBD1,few,TGCAGTGCTCCCGGGACAGGGGACGCTAACTATGGCTACACCTTC,CSAPGTGDANYGYTF
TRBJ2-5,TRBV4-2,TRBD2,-,TGTGCCAGCAGCCGAAAGGGGACTAGCGATGAGACCCAGTACTTC,CASSRKGTSDETQYF
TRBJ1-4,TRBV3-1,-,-,TGTGCCAGCAGCCACTACAGGTCAACTAATGAAAAACTGTTTTTT,CASSHYRSTNEKLFF
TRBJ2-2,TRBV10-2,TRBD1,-,TGCGCCAGCAGCGGTGGACAGGGGGCGAACACCGGGGAGCTGTTTTTT,CASSGGQGANTGELFF
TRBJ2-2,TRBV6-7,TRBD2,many,TGTGCCAGCAGTTACGCCAGGGCGGGACTAGACAGGTCCGGGGAGCTGTTTTTT,CASSYARAGLDRSGELFF
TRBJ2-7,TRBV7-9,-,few,TGTGCCAGCAGCTTAGTTGGACTTAGCTCCTACGAGCAGTACTTC,CASSLVGLSSYEQYF
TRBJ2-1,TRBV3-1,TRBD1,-,TGTGCCAGCAGCCCCACGGCGGGGACAGGGGGCCCCCAAATTCAGTTCTTC,CASSPTAGTGGPQIQFF
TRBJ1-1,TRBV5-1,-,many,TGCGCCAGCAGCTTGGCCTGGCAGGGGAACACTGAAGCTTTCTTT,CASSLAWQGNTEAFF
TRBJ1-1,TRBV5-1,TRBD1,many,TGCGCCAGCAGCCCACTCGGGACAGTGAACACTGAAGCTTTCTTT,CASSPLGTVNTEAFF
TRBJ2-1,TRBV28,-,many,TGTGCCAGCAGTTCTCCGGGACTGGCAGACAATGAGCAGTTCTTC,CASSSPGLADNEQFF
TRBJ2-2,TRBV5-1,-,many,TGCGCCAGCAGCTTTTCCGCCTCTATCTCCGGGGAGCTGTTTTTT,CASSFSASISGELFF
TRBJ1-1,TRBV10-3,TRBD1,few,TGTGCCATCAGTGAGTCGACAGGGGTCACTGAAGCTTTCTTT,CAISESTGVTEAFF
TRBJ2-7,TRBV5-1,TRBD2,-,TGCGCCAGCAGGTCACGTCCCTCAGGAACTAGCGGGATTAGGAACGAGCAGTACTTC,CASRSRPSGTSGIRNEQYF
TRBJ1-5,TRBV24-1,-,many,TGTGCCACCAGTGATGTGGACGGCAATCAGCCCCAGCATTTT,CATSDVDGNQPQHF
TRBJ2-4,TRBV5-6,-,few,TGTGCCAGCAGCAATTACAGAGGAGACATTCAGTACTTC,CASSNYRGDIQYF
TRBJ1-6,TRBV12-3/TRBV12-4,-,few,TGTGCCAGCAGCTCCCGGGGACTGCTCAATTCACCCCTCCACTTT,CASSSRGLLNSPLHF
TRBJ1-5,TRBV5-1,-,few,TGCGCCAGCAGCTTGGCCGGGCTCCTCAATCAGCCCCAGCATTTT,CASSLAGLLNQPQHF
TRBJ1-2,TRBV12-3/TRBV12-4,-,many,TGTGCCAGCAGTTCAAGAACATCCTATGGCTACACCTTC,CASSSRTSYGYTF
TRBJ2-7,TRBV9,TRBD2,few,TGTGCCAGCAGCGCGACTAGCGGCTCTAACGAGCAGTACTTC,CASSATSGSNEQYF
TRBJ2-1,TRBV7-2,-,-,TGTGCCAGCAGGGCCTTCGGTGAGCAGTTCTTC,CASRAFGEQFF
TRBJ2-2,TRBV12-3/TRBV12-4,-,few,TGTGCCAGCAGTGGGGGGGCCGGTACCGGGGAGCTGTTTTTT,CASSGGAGTGELFF
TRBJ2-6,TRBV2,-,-,TGTGCCAGTGCGGAGGACAGTATGTCTGGGGCCAACGTCCTGACTTTC,CASAEDSMSGANVLTF
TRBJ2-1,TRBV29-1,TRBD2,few,TGCAGCGTTGCGGCTAGCGGGGGGGCCCTCAATGAGCAGTTCTTC,CSVAASGGALNEQFF
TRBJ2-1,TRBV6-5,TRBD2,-,TGTGCCAGCAGTACCCTGAGTAGCGGGACTAACAATGAGCAGTTCTTC,CASSTLSSGTNNEQFF
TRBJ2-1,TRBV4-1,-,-,TGCGCCAGCAGCCCCCCTCCGGGCCTTGACAATGAGCAGTTCTTC,CASSPPPGLDNEQFF
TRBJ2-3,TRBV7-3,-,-,TGTGCCAGCAGCTTAAGCCTGGAGGCAGATACGCAGTATTTT,CASSLSLEADTQYF
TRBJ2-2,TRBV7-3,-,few,TGTGCCAGCAGCTTGACAAACAGTCCCGGGGAGCTGTTTTTT,CASSLTNSPGELFF
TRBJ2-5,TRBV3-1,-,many,TGTGCCAGCAGATTTCTAGGGGGAGGGGAGACCCAGTACTTC,CASRFLGGGETQYF
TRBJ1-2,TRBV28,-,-,TGTGCCAGCAGGGGTTCGGGCTTCTATGGCTACACCTTC,CASRGSGFYGYTF
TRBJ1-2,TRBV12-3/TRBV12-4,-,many,TGTGCCAGCAGTTCAGGGTTCAGCTATGGCTACACCTTC,CASSSGFSYGYTF
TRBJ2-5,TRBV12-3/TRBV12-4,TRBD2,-,TGTGCCAGCAGTTTATATCCCATACTAGCGGGGGAGACCCAGTACTTC,CASSLYPILAGETQYF
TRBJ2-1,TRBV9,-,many,TGTGCCAGCAGCGTAGTCGGCCTACTCTCCTACAATGAGCAGTTCTTC,CASSVVGLLSYNEQFF
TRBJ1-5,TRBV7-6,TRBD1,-,TGTGCCAGCAGCGCGACAGGGTACAATCAGCCCCAGCATTTT,CASSATGYNQPQHF
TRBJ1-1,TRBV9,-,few,TGTGCCAGCGGTGAGGGTCCAGGGACTGAAGCTTTCTTT,CASGEGPGTEAFF
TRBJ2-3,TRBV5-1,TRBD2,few,TGCGCCAGCAGCGGACCTAGCGGGGGGGCCTTTGATACGCAGTATTTT,CASSGPSGGAFDTQYF